This T cell receptor (beta chain) is from a study of T cells in Graves' hyperthyroidism and ophthalmopathy. V shed 2 bases and J shed 2 bases, with 7 bases lying between them. The germline V gene encodes CDR1 SGHDT and CDR2 YYEEEE. The CDR3 contains 13 residues. Study results and caveats: The majority of expanded thyroid clonotypes above 0.001 also appeared in blood.

Amplified TCR beta CDR3 regions came from RNA transcripts. RT-PCR in the first round (using the HTBI primer set) targeted the TCR CDR3. In TCRdb, the multiplex PCR reads were re-called with MiXCR into one record per CDR3 protein. This repertoire shows 560,000 or so distinct CDR3 sequences, about 20% found once; its top ten account for approximately 50%. Only a few counts were recorded for this clonotype. Antigen: not known. This chain joins TRBV5-6 and TRBJ2-5; a weak D match, TRBD1 (5 bases). The TCR originated in a man aged 35 to 55 with Graves' ophthalmopathy. Specimen: blood. This CDR3 reads CASSFDRQETQYF. CDR3 nucleotide sequence: TGTGCCAGCAGCTTTGACAGACAAGAGACCCAGTACTTC. Full variable domain (remainder filled in from reference TRBV5-6 and TRBJ2-5): DAGVTQSPTHLIKTRGQQVTLRCSPKSGHDTVSWYQQALGQGPQFIFQYYEEEERQRGNFPDRFSGHQFPNYSSELNVNALLLGDSALYLCASSFDRQETQYFGPGTRLLVL.